This TCR beta chain derives from a study of blood T cell repertoires in COVID-19 (dated by TCRdb to 2018 to 2021). Background on the whole study: The collaborator samples originated in the United States, Italy and Spain and spanned the acute and convalescent phases of COVID-19. The material from the prospective study consisted of cDNA or gDNA derived from T cells, B-cell-depleted T cells, or PBMCs. Subjects who had been exposed to COVID-19, were actively infected with it, or had recovered from it provided the deeply sampled blood TCRbeta repertoires that made up the dataset. A freely available public database, intended as a resource for researchers studying the immune response to SARS-CoV-2, is where the repertoires were released. The samples were drawn from the first 160 participants of the ongoing ImmuneRACE study and from 950 to 1,500 subjects provided by 6 global collaborators. The sample metadata nearly always contained a de-identified subject ID, COVID-19 status, age in years and sex. Where available, HLA class I and class II types were obtained from metadata supplied by the sample provider rather than from assay-based typing. What the research found in general, with its limitations: The amount of clinical and demographic metadata varied by source and participant and was provided uncurated.

V is clipped by 1 base and J by 1 base, and the sequence between their germline boundaries is 7 bases long. The CDR3 numbers 14 residues from cysteine through phenylalanine. Of the read, only the CDR3 DNA is kept; its 42 bases are in frame from base 1. CDR1 is given as SGHTA and CDR2 as FQGNSA, both from the germline V gene. This clone occurred a few times. Its antigen target is currently unknown. The input lacks base qualities; no much larger clone sits a single base away. Enrolling through a virtual design, the prospective study's participants ranged in age from roughly 18 to 89 years and lived across around 25 United States geographic areas. In the prospective study, cohorts were assigned on the basis of participant-reported clinical history obtained from a screening survey and a study questionnaire. Recovered participants in ImmuneRACE Cohort 3 were defined as having two consecutive negative NP/OP PCR tests, clearance from a healthcare professional, or resolution of symptoms. Mobile phlebotomists in the prospective study collected whole blood, serum and a nasopharyngeal or oropharyngeal swab from every participant. Over an approximately 2-month period, participants in the prospective study had the option of providing additional blood draws and questionnaires. Before DNA extraction, prospective study blood samples were shipped either frozen or at room temperature.

TCRbeta CDR3 regions were amplified from genomic DNA by means of the immunoSEQ Assay, a bias-controlled multiplex PCR. Per the original workflow: The number of nucleated cells in each sample was estimated from the amplification of reference gene primers within the assay. Sequence reads were collapsed and filtered to measure the absolute abundance of every unique TCRbeta CDR3 rearrangement. For each sample, productive Simpson clonality was calculated as the square root of Simpson's diversity index across productive rearrangements. In TCRdb, the immuneACCESS table is reduced to in-frame sequences with V and J assigned. These tables do not hold every clone; where another copy was compared, an unresolved V gene accounts for under half, and the others remain unexplained. The V and J calls and clone size were taken over from that table, and D and trimming were inferred from the DNA. This sample comprises 150,000 to 200,000 clones, approximately 80% of them detected only once. Under 15% of the sample is held by the ten biggest clonotypes.

The clonotype was recovered from a woman aged 55 to 70 who had recovered from COVID-19. The sequencing sample was made of PBMCs or T cells enriched from blood (not recorded which). The chain joins TRBV7-2 to TRBJ2-5; a weak D assignment points to TRBD2 (6 bases agree). The nucleotide sequence reads TGTGCCAGCAGCTTAGGCGGGACCCAAGAGACCCAGTACTTC. Its protein reads: CASSLGGTQETQYF.